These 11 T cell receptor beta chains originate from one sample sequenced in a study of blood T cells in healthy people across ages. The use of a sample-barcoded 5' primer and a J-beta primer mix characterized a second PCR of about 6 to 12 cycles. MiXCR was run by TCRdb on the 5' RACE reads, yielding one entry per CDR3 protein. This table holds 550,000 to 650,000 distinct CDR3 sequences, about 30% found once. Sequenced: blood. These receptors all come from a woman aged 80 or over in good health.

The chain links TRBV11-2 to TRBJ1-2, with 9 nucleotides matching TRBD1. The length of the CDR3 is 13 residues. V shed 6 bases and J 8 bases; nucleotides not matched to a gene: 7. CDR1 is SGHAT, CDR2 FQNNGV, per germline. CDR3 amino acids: CASRIGQGSGYTF. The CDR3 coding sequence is TGTGCCAGCAGGATAGGACAGGGGAGCGGCTACACCTTC.

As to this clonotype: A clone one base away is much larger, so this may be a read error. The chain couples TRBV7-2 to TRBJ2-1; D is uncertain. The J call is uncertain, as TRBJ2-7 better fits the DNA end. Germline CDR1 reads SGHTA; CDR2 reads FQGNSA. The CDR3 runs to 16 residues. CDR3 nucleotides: TGTGCCAGCAGCCTGCCCGGCATCCCCTCCTACAATGAGCAGTACTTC. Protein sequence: CASSLPGIPSYNEQYF.

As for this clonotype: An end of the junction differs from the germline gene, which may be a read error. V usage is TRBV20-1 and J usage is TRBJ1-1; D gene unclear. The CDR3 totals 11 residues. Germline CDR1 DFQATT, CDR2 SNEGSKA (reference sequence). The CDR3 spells CGATVTGSTFF. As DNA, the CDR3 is TGCGGTGCTACTGTTACGGGATCAACTTTCTTT.

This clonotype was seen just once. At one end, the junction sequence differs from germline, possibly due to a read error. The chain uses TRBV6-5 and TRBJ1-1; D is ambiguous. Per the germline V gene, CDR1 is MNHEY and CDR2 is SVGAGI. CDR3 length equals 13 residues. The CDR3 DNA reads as TGTGCCAGCAGCTCCGGGTTTCGGACTGAGGCTTTCTTT. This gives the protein CASSSGFRTEAFF.

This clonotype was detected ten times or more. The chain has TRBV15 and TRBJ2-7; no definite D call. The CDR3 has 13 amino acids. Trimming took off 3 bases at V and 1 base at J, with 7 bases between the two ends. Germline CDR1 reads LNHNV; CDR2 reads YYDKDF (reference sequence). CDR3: CATSSRVSYEQYF. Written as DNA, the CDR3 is TGTGCCACCAGCAGCCGGGTGTCCTACGAGCAGTACTTC.

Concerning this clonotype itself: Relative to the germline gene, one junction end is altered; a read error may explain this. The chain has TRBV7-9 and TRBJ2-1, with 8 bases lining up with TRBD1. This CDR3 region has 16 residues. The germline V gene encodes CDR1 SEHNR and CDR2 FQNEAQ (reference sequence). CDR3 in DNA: TGCGCCAGCAGGCTAGATCAGGGGGCGCATTACAATGAGCAGTTCTTC. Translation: CASRLDQGAHYNEQFF.

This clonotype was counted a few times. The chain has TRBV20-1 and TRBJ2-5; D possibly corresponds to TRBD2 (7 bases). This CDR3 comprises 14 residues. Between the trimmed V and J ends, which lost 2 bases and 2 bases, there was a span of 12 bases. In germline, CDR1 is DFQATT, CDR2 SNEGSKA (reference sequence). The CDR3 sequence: CSARRGGGQETQYF. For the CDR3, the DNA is TGCAGTGCTAGAAGAGGGGGGGGTCAAGAGACCCAGTACTTC.

The CDR3 here is CASSHNTGGGGEKLFF. In DNA form, the CDR3 reads TGCGCCAGCAGTCACAACACAGGGGGCGGAGGTGAAAAACTGTTTTTT. The chain links TRBV5-1 to TRBJ1-4; 9 nucleotides match TRBD1. Per germline, CDR1 SGHRS and CDR2 YFSETQ. The CDR3 covers 16 residues. Unmatched junction bases numbered 12, after V lost 5 bases and J lost 7 bases.

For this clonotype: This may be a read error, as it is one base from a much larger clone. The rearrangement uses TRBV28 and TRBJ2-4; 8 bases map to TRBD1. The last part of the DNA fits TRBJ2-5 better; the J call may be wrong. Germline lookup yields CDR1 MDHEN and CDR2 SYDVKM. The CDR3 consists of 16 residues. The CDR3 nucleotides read TGTGCCAGCAGTTTTGCGGGACAGGTTTTGCTAGAGACCCAGTACTTC. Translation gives CASSFAGQVLLETQYF.

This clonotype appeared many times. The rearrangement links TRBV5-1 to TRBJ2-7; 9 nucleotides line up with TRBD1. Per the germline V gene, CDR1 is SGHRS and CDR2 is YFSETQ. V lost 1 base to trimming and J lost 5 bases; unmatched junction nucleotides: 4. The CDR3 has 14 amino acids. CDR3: CASSLWDREDEQYF. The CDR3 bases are TGCGCCAGCAGCTTGTGGGACAGGGAAGACGAGCAGTACTTC.

The CDR3 DNA is TGTGCCAGCAGTCCCCCGGGGACAGGGGATCATGAGCAGTTCTTC. Protein: CASSPPGTGDHEQFF. The chain couples TRBV28 to TRBJ2-1; 10 nucleotides match TRBD1. Germline V gene lookup returns CDR1 MDHEN and CDR2 SYDVKM. This CDR3 spans 15 amino acids. V shed 5 bases and J 8 bases; nucleotides not matched to a gene: 9.